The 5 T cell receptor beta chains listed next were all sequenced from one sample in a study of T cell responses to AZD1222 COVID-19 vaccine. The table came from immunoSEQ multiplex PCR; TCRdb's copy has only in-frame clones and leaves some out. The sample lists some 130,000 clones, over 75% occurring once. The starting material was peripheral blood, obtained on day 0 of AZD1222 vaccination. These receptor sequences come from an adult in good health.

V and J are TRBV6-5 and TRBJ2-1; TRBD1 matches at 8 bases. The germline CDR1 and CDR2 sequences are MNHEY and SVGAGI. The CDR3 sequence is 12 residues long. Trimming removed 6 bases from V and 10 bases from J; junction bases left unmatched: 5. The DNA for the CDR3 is TGTGCCAGCAGAGACAGGGGAGAAGAGCAGTTCTTC. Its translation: CASRDRGEEQFF.

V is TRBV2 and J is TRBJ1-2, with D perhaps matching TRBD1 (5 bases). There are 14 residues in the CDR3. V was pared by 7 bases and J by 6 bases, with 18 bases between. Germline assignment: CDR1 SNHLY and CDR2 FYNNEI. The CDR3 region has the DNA TGTGCCAGCACCCCGAGGTGGGAGGGGCATGGCTACACCTTC. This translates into CASTPRWEGHGYTF.

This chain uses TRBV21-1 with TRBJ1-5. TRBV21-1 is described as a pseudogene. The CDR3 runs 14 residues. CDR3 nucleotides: TGTGCCAGCAGCGCTCGGAGGAGCAATCAGCCCCAGCATTTT. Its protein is CASSARRSNQPQHF.

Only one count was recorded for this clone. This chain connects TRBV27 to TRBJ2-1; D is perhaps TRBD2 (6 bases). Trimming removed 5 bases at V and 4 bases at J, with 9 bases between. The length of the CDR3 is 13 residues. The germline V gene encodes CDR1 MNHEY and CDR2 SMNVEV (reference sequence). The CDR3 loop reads CASSRRAYNEQFF. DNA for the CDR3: TGTGCCAGCAGTAGGAGGGCATACAATGAGCAGTTCTTC.

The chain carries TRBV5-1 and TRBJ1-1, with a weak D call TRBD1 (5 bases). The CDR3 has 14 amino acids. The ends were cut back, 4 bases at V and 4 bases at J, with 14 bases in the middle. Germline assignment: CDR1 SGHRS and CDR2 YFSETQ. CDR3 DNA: TGCGCCAGCAGCCCCCGGGACTCAGGCACTGAAGCTTTCTTT. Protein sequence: CASSPRDSGTEAFF.